This T cell receptor (beta chain) was recovered during a study of blood T cell repertoires in COVID-19. Original handling: Using reference gene primer amplification, nucleated cell counts were estimated. The table came from immunoSEQ multiplex PCR; TCRdb's copy has only in-frame clones and leaves some out. V, J and clone size are those of that table, while D and trimming were read from the DNA. The data show roughly 350,000 clones, roughly 85% seen once. Germline V gene lookup returns CDR1 SNHLY and CDR2 FYNNEI. With 0 bases removed from V and 2 bases from J, the gap between germline ends came to 14 bases. The CDR3 sequence is 16 residues long.

The TCR sequence derives from a woman aged 18-29 years with acute or convalescent COVID-19. Input material: peripheral blood. This chain joins TRBV2 and TRBJ2-7, with D unclear. CDR3: CASSEAIEAQTYEQYF. CDR3 sequence (DNA): TGTGCCAGCAGTGAAGCAATAGAGGCCCAGACCTACGAGCAGTACTTC.